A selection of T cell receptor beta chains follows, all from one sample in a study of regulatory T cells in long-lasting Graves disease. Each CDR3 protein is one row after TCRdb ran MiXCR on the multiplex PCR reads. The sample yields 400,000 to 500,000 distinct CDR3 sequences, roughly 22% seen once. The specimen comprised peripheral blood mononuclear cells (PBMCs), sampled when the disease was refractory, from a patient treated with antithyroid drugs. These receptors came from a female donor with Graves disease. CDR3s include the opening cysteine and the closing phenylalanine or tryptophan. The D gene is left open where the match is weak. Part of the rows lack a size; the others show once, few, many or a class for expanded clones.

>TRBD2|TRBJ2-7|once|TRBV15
CATSRDMGLAGKYF
TGTGCCACCAGCAGAGATATGGGACTAGCGGGAAAGTACTTC
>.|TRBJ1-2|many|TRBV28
CASSGKRVIRDGYTF
TGTGCCAGCAGTGGCAAAAGGGTCATACGGGATGGCTACACCTTC
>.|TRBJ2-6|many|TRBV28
CASSGGGIRPGANVLTF
TGTGCCAGCAGTGGGGGGGGCATTCGCCCTGGGGCCAACGTCCTGACTTTC
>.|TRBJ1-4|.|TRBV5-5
CASSSRELNEKLFF
TGTGCCAGCAGCAGCAGGGAGCTTAATGAAAAACTGTTTTTT
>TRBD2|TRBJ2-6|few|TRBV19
CASSIGLAGGLSGANVLTF
TGTGCCAGTAGTATAGGTCTAGCGGGAGGGCTATCTGGGGCCAACGTCCTGACTTTC
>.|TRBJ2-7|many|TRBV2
CASSLHSGTSYEQYF
TGTGCCAGCAGTTTACATTCCGGGACATCTTACGAGCAGTACTTC
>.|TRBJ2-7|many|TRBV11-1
CASSPTPGGEQYF
TGTGCCAGCAGCCCTACCCCCGGGGGCGAGCAGTACTTC
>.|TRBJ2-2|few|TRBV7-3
CASSFFAGSTGELFF
TGTGCCAGCAGCTTTTTTGCAGGGTCCACCGGGGAGCTGTTTTTT
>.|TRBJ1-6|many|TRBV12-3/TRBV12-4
CASSSDRFSPLHF
TGTGCCAGCAGTTCGGACAGATTTTCACCCCTCCACTTT
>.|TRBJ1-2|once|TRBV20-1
CSARDGADFIPNYGYTF
TGCAGTGCTAGAGATGGCGCGGACTTTATTCCTAACTATGGCTACACCTTC
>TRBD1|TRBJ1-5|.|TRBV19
CASSGQGGFHSNQPQHF
TGTGCCAGTAGTGGCCAGGGGGGGTTCCATAGCAATCAGCCCCAGCATTTT
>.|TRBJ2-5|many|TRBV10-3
CAISGRLEETQYF
TGTGCCATCAGTGGGCGGCTGGAGGAGACCCAGTACTTC
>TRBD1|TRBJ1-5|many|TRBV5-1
CASSIAGTGHSPQHF
TGCGCCAGCAGCATAGCCGGGACAGGCCACAGCCCCCAGCATTTT
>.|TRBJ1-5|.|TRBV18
CASSPGGTGQPQHF
TGTGCCAGCTCACCAGGGGGGACGGGACAGCCCCAGCATTTT
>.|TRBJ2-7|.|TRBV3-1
CASSQRARGRVGEQYF
TGTGCCAGCAGCCAAAGAGCCCGCGGAAGGGTGGGGGAGCAGTACTTC
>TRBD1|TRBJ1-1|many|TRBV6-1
CASSGGQMNTEAFF
TGTGCCAGCAGTGGGGGACAGATGAACACTGAAGCTTTCTTT
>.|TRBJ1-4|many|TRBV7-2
CASSFTASTNEKLFF
TGTGCCAGCAGCTTCACAGCTTCAACTAATGAAAAACTGTTTTTT
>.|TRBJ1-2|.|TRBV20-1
CSATRINYGYTF
TGCAGTGCAACCCGGATTAACTATGGCTACACCTTC
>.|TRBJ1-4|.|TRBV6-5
CANSLGGNEKLFF
TGTGCCAACAGTTTAGGGGGAAACGAAAAACTGTTTTTT
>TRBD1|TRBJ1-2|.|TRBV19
CASSIGMTGVGGYTF
TGTGCCAGTAGTATCGGGATGACAGGGGTAGGTGGCTACACCTTC
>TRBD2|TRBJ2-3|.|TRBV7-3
CASMVGGPTDTQYF
TGTGCCAGCATGGTGGGAGGGCCCACAGATACGCAGTATTTT
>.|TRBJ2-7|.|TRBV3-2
CASRGRNYEQYF
TGTGCCTCCCGTGGAAGAAACTACGAGCAGTACTTC
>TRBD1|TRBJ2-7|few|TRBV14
CASSLLGLGTGGPYEQYF
TGTGCCAGCAGCCTGCTTGGGTTAGGGACAGGGGGCCCCTACGAGCAGTACTTC
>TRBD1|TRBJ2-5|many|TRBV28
CASSLWTTGAGETQYF
TGTGCCAGCAGTTTATGGACCACAGGGGCAGGAGAGACCCAGTACTTC
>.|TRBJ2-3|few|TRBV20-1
CSAPPPAGGTDTQYF
TGCAGTGCTCCCCCACCGGCAGGGGGCACAGATACGCAGTATTTT
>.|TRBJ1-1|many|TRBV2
CASSEGMGGSEAFF
TGTGCCAGCAGTGAAGGAATGGGGGGGTCTGAAGCTTTCTTT
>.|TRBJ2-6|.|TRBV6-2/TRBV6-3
CASTPPGAGANVLTF
TGTGCCAGCACACCCCCAGGGGCCGGGGCCAACGTCCTGACTTTC
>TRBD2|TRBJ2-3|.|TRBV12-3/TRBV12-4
CASSTRRGGHDTQYF
TGTGCCAGCAGTACACGGCGGGGGGGGCATGATACGCAGTATTTT
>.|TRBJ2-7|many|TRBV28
CASRSQVVGYEQYF
TGTGCCAGTCGCTCACAGGTCGTCGGTTACGAGCAGTACTTC
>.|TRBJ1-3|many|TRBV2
CASSEGLAGGSGSGNTIYF
TGTGCCAGCAGTGAAGGTCTGGCGGGGGGCTCGGGCTCTGGAAACACCATATATTTT
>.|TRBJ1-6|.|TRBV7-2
CASSLMRDSPLHF
TGTGCCAGCAGCTTAATGAGGGATTCACCCCTCCACTTT
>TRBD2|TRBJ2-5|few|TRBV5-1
CASSSGGLAGWETQYF
TGCGCCAGCAGCTCGGGTGGACTAGCGGGGTGGGAGACCCAGTACTTC
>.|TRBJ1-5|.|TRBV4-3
CASSLHAGDNQPQHF
TGCGCCAGCAGCCTTCACGCAGGGGACAATCAGCCCCAGCATTTT
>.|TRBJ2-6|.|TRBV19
CASSNPGRRYYSGANVLTF
TGTGCCAGTAGTAACCCGGGCAGGCGTTATTACTCTGGGGCCAACGTCCTGACTTTC
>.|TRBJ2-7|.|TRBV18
CASSRGPYSYEQYF
TGTGCCAGCTCACGGGGGCCCTATTCCTACGAGCAGTACTTC
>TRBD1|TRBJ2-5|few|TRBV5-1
CASSLEGQALETQYF
TGCGCCAGCAGCTTGGAGGGACAGGCTTTAGAGACCCAGTACTTC
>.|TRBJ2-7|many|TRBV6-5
CASSYSSYEQYF
TGTGCCAGCAGTTACAGTTCCTACGAGCAGTACTTC
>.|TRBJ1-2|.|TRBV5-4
CASSLERVYGYTF
TGTGCCAGCAGCTTGGAACGGGTCTATGGCTACACCTTC
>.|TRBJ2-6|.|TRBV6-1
CASSLTARSGANVLTF
TGTGCCAGCAGTCTCACCGCCCGCTCTGGGGCCAACGTCCTGACTTTC
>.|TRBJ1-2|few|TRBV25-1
CASSDDRGYGYTF
TGTGCCAGCAGTGACGACCGGGGGTATGGCTACACCTTC
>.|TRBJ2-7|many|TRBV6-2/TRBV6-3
CASSPQVYEQYF
TGTGCCAGCAGTCCCCAGGTTTACGAGCAGTACTTC
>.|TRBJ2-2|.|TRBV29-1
CSLADSGELFF
TGCAGCCTTGCGGATTCCGGGGAGCTGTTTTTT
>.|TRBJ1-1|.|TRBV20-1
CSASRPGGTEAFF
TGCAGTGCTAGCAGGCCGGGAGGAACTGAAGCTTTCTTT
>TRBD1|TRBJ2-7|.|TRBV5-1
CASSPLPGQPYEQYF
TGCGCCAGCAGCCCATTGCCGGGACAGCCCTACGAGCAGTACTTC
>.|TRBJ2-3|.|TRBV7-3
CASSPEGGGVPDTQYF
TGTGCCAGCAGCCCCGAGGGGGGAGGGGTTCCAGATACGCAGTATTTT
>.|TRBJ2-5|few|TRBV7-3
CASSLYAYQETQYF
TGTGCCAGCAGCTTGTATGCGTACCAAGAGACCCAGTACTTC
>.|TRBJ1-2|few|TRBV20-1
CSALTRDHPYDGYTF
TGCAGTGCTCTAACGAGGGACCACCCTTACGATGGCTACACCTTC
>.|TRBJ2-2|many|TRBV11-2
CASSFGSSTGELFF
TGTGCCAGCAGCTTTGGTAGCAGCACCGGGGAGCTGTTTTTT
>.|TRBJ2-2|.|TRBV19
CASSIRGFTGELFF
TGTGCCAGTAGTATTCGTGGGTTCACCGGGGAGCTGTTTTTT
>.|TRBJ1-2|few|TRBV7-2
CASSLTVVLNYGYTF
TGTGCCAGCAGCTTGACAGTAGTCTTGAACTATGGCTACACCTTC
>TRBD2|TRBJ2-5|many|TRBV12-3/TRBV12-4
CASSTPSGRKTQYF
TGTGCCAGCAGTACGCCTAGCGGGAGAAAGACCCAGTACTTC
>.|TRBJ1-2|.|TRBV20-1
CSATVPGAGSNYGYTF
TGCAGTGCTACCGTCCCTGGGGCGGGTTCTAACTATGGCTACACCTTC